These T cell receptor beta chains were read from a single sample in a study of CD8 T cells in Susac syndrome. TCRdb analysed the immunoSEQ multiplex PCR reads with MiXCR anew, one entry per CDR3 protein. The sample contains 84,000 or so distinct CDR3 sequences, approximately 95% of which appear only once. The source material was CD8+ T cells from PBMCs. These receptors were taken from a human donor with Susac syndrome. Both conserved end residues are part of each CDR3. Fields, in order: J gene, D gene, clone size, V gene, CDR3 protein, CDR3 DNA. A D gene is named only where the DNA matches it firmly. Clone size is stated in some rows and not others, as once, few, many or a class when expanded.

J gene: TRBJ1-1; D gene: NA; clone size: NA; V gene: TRBV5-1; CDR3 protein: CASSPDGGTEAFF; CDR3 DNA: TGCGCCAGCAGCCCTGACGGGGGCACTGAAGCTTTCTTT
J gene: TRBJ2-1; D gene: TRBD2; clone size: NA; V gene: TRBV20-1; CDR3 protein: CSASGGSGGNNEQFF; CDR3 DNA: TGCAGTGCTAGCGGGGGCAGCGGGGGCAACAATGAGCAGTTCTTC
J gene: TRBJ2-7; D gene: NA; clone size: NA; V gene: TRBV10-3; CDR3 protein: CAISEADGGYEQYF; CDR3 DNA: TGTGCCATCAGTGAGGCAGACGGGGGCTACGAGCAGTACTTC
J gene: TRBJ1-5; D gene: NA; clone size: NA; V gene: TRBV19; CDR3 protein: CASIKGSDQHF; CDR3 DNA: TGTGCCAGTATTAAAGGGTCAGACCAGCATTTT
J gene: TRBJ2-7; D gene: NA; clone size: NA; V gene: TRBV3-1; CDR3 protein: CASSQFKGISYEQYF; CDR3 DNA: TGTGCCAGCAGCCAATTCAAGGGGATCTCCTACGAGCAGTACTTC
J gene: TRBJ1-1; D gene: NA; clone size: NA; V gene: TRBV6-5; CDR3 protein: CASIPGPGTEAFF; CDR3 DNA: TGTGCCAGCATCCCGGGACCGGGCACTGAAGCTTTCTTT
J gene: TRBJ1-1; D gene: NA; clone size: NA; V gene: TRBV30; CDR3 protein: CAWGGDTEAFF; CDR3 DNA: TGTGCCTGGGGGGGGGACACTGAAGCTTTCTTT
J gene: TRBJ2-3; D gene: TRBD1; clone size: NA; V gene: TRBV5-1; CDR3 protein: CASTLLGQGKTDTQYF; CDR3 DNA: TGCGCCAGCACCCTACTGGGACAGGGTAAGACAGATACGCAGTATTTT
J gene: TRBJ2-7; D gene: NA; clone size: NA; V gene: TRBV27; CDR3 protein: CASSLLGPTYEQYF; CDR3 DNA: TGTGCCAGCTCTTTGCTGGGCCCCACCTACGAGCAGTACTTC
J gene: TRBJ2-3; D gene: NA; clone size: NA; V gene: TRBV5-1; CDR3 protein: CASSYLTGPTTSTDTQYF; CDR3 DNA: TGCGCCAGCAGCTATCTAACAGGGCCCACCACTAGCACAGATACGCAGTATTTT
J gene: TRBJ2-1; D gene: TRBD2; clone size: NA; V gene: TRBV12-5; CDR3 protein: CASGLRLAGDNEQFF; CDR3 DNA: TGTGCTAGTGGACTAAGACTAGCGGGGGACAATGAGCAGTTCTTC
J gene: TRBJ2-1; D gene: NA; clone size: once; V gene: TRBV7-2; CDR3 protein: CASSLASPNEQFF; CDR3 DNA: TGTGCCAGCAGCTTAGCGTCCCCCAATGAGCAGTTCTTC
J gene: TRBJ2-7; D gene: TRBD1; clone size: NA; V gene: TRBV20-1; CDR3 protein: CSARPKDRGFYEQYF; CDR3 DNA: TGCAGTGCTAGACCCAAGGACAGGGGGTTCTACGAGCAGTACTTC
J gene: TRBJ2-7; D gene: NA; clone size: NA; V gene: TRBV20-1; CDR3 protein: CSARAYPGGDYEQYF; CDR3 DNA: TGCAGTGCTAGAGCCTACCCCGGCGGAGACTACGAGCAGTACTTC
J gene: TRBJ2-7; D gene: TRBD2; clone size: once; V gene: TRBV6-5; CDR3 protein: CASSYLAGYEQYF; CDR3 DNA: TGTGCCAGCAGTTACTTAGCGGGTTACGAGCAGTACTTC
J gene: TRBJ1-2; D gene: NA; clone size: NA; V gene: TRBV4-1; CDR3 protein: CASRPTEVDGYTF; CDR3 DNA: TGCGCCAGCAGGCCGACAGAGGTGGATGGCTACACCTTC
J gene: TRBJ2-3; D gene: TRBD2; clone size: NA; V gene: TRBV2; CDR3 protein: CASSEGLLAGDTDTQYF; CDR3 DNA: TGTGCCAGCAGTGAAGGCCTACTAGCGGGAGATACAGATACGCAGTATTTT
J gene: TRBJ2-7; D gene: TRBD1; clone size: NA; V gene: TRBV24-1; CDR3 protein: CATSDYIEGQGRYEQYF; CDR3 DNA: TGTGCCACCAGTGATTATATTGAGGGACAGGGTAGATACGAGCAGTACTTC
J gene: TRBJ2-6; D gene: NA; clone size: NA; V gene: TRBV30; CDR3 protein: CAWSRGAGANVLTF; CDR3 DNA: TGTGCCTGGAGTAGGGGCGCTGGGGCCAACGTCCTGACTTTC
J gene: TRBJ2-7; D gene: NA; clone size: NA; V gene: TRBV19; CDR3 protein: CASSISDSYSYEQYF; CDR3 DNA: TGTGCCAGTAGTATATCCGACTCCTACTCCTACGAGCAGTACTTC
J gene: TRBJ2-3; D gene: NA; clone size: once; V gene: TRBV6-6; CDR3 protein: CASTSVNTDTQYF; CDR3 DNA: TGTGCCAGCACTAGTGTCAACACAGATACGCAGTATTTT
J gene: TRBJ2-7; D gene: NA; clone size: NA; V gene: TRBV10-3; CDR3 protein: CAISELQGRSYEQYF; CDR3 DNA: TGTGCCATCAGTGAATTACAGGGCCGCTCCTACGAGCAGTACTTC
J gene: TRBJ1-2; D gene: TRBD1; clone size: NA; V gene: TRBV29-1; CDR3 protein: CSVELQGGYYGYTF; CDR3 DNA: TGCAGCGTTGAACTACAGGGGGGGTACTATGGCTACACCTTC
J gene: TRBJ2-3; D gene: NA; clone size: NA; V gene: TRBV7-9; CDR3 protein: CASRPPAGRQDTQYF; CDR3 DNA: TGTGCCAGCAGGCCGCCTGCCGGGAGACAGGATACGCAGTATTTT
J gene: TRBJ2-2; D gene: NA; clone size: NA; V gene: TRBV29-1; CDR3 protein: CSVVPGAVTGELFF; CDR3 DNA: TGCAGCGTTGTACCGGGAGCGGTCACCGGGGAGCTGTTTTTT
J gene: TRBJ2-3; D gene: NA; clone size: NA; V gene: TRBV27; CDR3 protein: CASSRDPSTDTQYF; CDR3 DNA: TGTGCCAGCAGCCGGGACCCCAGCACAGATACGCAGTATTTT
J gene: TRBJ2-7; D gene: TRBD2; clone size: once; V gene: TRBV3-1; CDR3 protein: CASSLGLAGSYEQYF; CDR3 DNA: TGTGCCAGCAGCCTCGGACTAGCGGGGTCCTACGAGCAGTACTTC
J gene: TRBJ2-7; D gene: NA; clone size: NA; V gene: TRBV5-6; CDR3 protein: CASSVVQGYDEQYF; CDR3 DNA: TGTGCCAGCAGCGTAGTACAGGGTTACGACGAGCAGTACTTC
J gene: TRBJ1-3; D gene: TRBD1; clone size: NA; V gene: TRBV9; CDR3 protein: CASSVAQGGDTIYF; CDR3 DNA: TGTGCCAGCAGCGTAGCTCAGGGGGGGGACACCATATATTTT
J gene: TRBJ2-7; D gene: TRBD1; clone size: NA; V gene: TRBV12-3/TRBV12-4; CDR3 protein: CASNLQGALYEQYF; CDR3 DNA: TGTGCCAGCAATCTACAGGGGGCCCTTTACGAGCAGTACTTC
J gene: TRBJ2-6; D gene: NA; clone size: NA; V gene: TRBV19; CDR3 protein: CASTPDDSGANVLTF; CDR3 DNA: TGTGCCAGTACCCCAGATGACTCTGGGGCCAACGTCCTGACTTTC
J gene: TRBJ2-1; D gene: NA; clone size: few; V gene: TRBV29-1; CDR3 protein: CSVEDQYEQFF; CDR3 DNA: TGCAGCGTTGAAGATCAGTATGAGCAGTTCTTC
J gene: TRBJ2-2; D gene: NA; clone size: NA; V gene: TRBV25-1; CDR3 protein: CASSASVGMANTGELFF; CDR3 DNA: TGTGCCAGCAGTGCCTCGGTCGGGATGGCGAACACCGGGGAGCTGTTTTTT
J gene: TRBJ2-5; D gene: NA; clone size: NA; V gene: TRBV5-1; CDR3 protein: CASRLVPQETQYF; CDR3 DNA: TGCGCCAGCCGGTTGGTCCCGCAAGAGACCCAGTACTTC
J gene: TRBJ2-7; D gene: NA; clone size: NA; V gene: TRBV20-1; CDR3 protein: CSANPGTDYEQYF; CDR3 DNA: TGCAGTGCTAACCCGGGGACCGACTACGAGCAGTACTTC
J gene: TRBJ2-5; D gene: NA; clone size: NA; V gene: TRBV13; CDR3 protein: CASSLIWAWETQYF; CDR3 DNA: TGTGCCAGCAGCTTAATCTGGGCCTGGGAGACCCAGTACTTC
J gene: TRBJ2-3; D gene: NA; clone size: NA; V gene: TRBV19; CDR3 protein: CASSPRLRDTQYF; CDR3 DNA: TGTGCCAGTAGTCCTAGACTGCGGGATACGCAGTATTTT
J gene: TRBJ2-1; D gene: NA; clone size: once; V gene: TRBV15; CDR3 protein: CATSRDQSAYNEQFF; CDR3 DNA: TGTGCCACCAGCAGAGATCAGTCGGCCTACAATGAGCAGTTCTTC
J gene: TRBJ2-1; D gene: TRBD2; clone size: NA; V gene: TRBV18; CDR3 protein: CASSSRYSSGDEQFF; CDR3 DNA: TGTGCCAGCTCATCCCGCTACAGCAGCGGGGATGAGCAGTTCTTC
J gene: TRBJ1-2; D gene: TRBD1; clone size: NA; V gene: TRBV5-6; CDR3 protein: CASSGAYDRVDGYTF; CDR3 DNA: TGTGCCAGCAGCGGGGCGTACGACAGGGTGGATGGCTACACCTTC
J gene: TRBJ2-7; D gene: NA; clone size: NA; V gene: TRBV7-2; CDR3 protein: CASSFADSISYEQYF; CDR3 DNA: TGTGCCAGCAGCTTCGCGGACTCAATCTCCTACGAGCAGTACTTC
J gene: TRBJ1-2; D gene: NA; clone size: NA; V gene: TRBV19; CDR3 protein: CASTQGENYGYTF; CDR3 DNA: TGTGCCAGTACTCAGGGAGAAAACTATGGCTACACCTTC
J gene: TRBJ1-5; D gene: NA; clone size: few; V gene: TRBV12-3/TRBV12-4; CDR3 protein: CASSQNSNQPQHF; CDR3 DNA: TGTGCCAGCAGTCAGAATAGCAATCAGCCCCAGCATTTT
J gene: TRBJ2-1; D gene: TRBD2; clone size: NA; V gene: TRBV9; CDR3 protein: CASSEGGRANEQFF; CDR3 DNA: TGTGCCAGCAGCGAAGGCGGGAGGGCCAATGAGCAGTTCTTC
J gene: TRBJ2-5; D gene: NA; clone size: NA; V gene: TRBV4-3; CDR3 protein: CASSQDWRGQETQYF; CDR3 DNA: TGCGCCAGCAGCCAAGATTGGCGGGGCCAAGAGACCCAGTACTTC
J gene: TRBJ2-3; D gene: NA; clone size: few; V gene: TRBV6-2/TRBV6-3; CDR3 protein: CASSYPDTQYF; CDR3 DNA: TGTGCCAGCAGTTACCCAGATACGCAGTATTTT
J gene: TRBJ1-1; D gene: NA; clone size: NA; V gene: TRBV19; CDR3 protein: CASSIGNTEAFF; CDR3 DNA: TGTGCCAGTAGTATTGGGAACACTGAAGCTTTCTTT
J gene: TRBJ2-6; D gene: NA; clone size: NA; V gene: TRBV7-9; CDR3 protein: CASSSRSDILSGANVLTF; CDR3 DNA: TGTGCCAGCAGCTCCCGATCCGACATACTATCTGGGGCCAACGTCCTGACTTTC
J gene: TRBJ1-1; D gene: NA; clone size: NA; V gene: TRBV12-3/TRBV12-4; CDR3 protein: CASSQAQGQGNTEAFF; CDR3 DNA: TGTGCCAGCAGCCAGGCGCAGGGTCAAGGGAACACTGAAGCTTTCTTT
J gene: TRBJ2-2; D gene: NA; clone size: NA; V gene: TRBV19; CDR3 protein: CASLQLAGELFF; CDR3 DNA: TGTGCCAGTCTTCAGTTGGCCGGGGAGCTGTTTTTT
J gene: TRBJ2-1; D gene: NA; clone size: NA; V gene: TRBV27; CDR3 protein: CASSYGTPAGEQFF; CDR3 DNA: TGTGCCAGCAGTTACGGGACCCCGGCCGGTGAGCAGTTCTTC
J gene: TRBJ1-5; D gene: NA; clone size: NA; V gene: TRBV27; CDR3 protein: CASSLSPGFQPQHF; CDR3 DNA: TGTGCCAGCAGTTTATCCCCGGGGTTTCAGCCCCAGCATTTT